Listed below are T cell receptor beta chains from one sample, sequenced in a study of blood T cells in healthy people across ages. TCRdb reprocessed the 5' RACE reads with MiXCR, giving one entry per CDR3 protein. In the table there are around 940,000 distinct CDR3 sequences, roughly 51% of which are singletons. The source material was blood. These receptors were taken from a woman aged 55-69 years in good health. Both conserved end residues are part of each CDR3. A D gene is named only where the DNA matches it firmly. A row's size may be missing; if present it is once, few, many or a size class.

clone size	D gene	V gene	J gene	CDR3 protein	CDR3 DNA
-	-	TRBV5-1	TRBJ2-7	CASSLYYSTNYEQYF	TGCGCCAGCAGCTTGTATTACAGCACCAACTACGAGCAGTACTTC
-	TRBD2	TRBV7-8	TRBJ2-7	CASNSYRTSGLTYEQYF	TGTGCCAGCAACAGCTATCGGACTAGCGGACTGACCTACGAGCAGTACTTC
few	TRBD2	TRBV6-2/TRBV6-3	TRBJ2-7	CASTVAGVPYEQYF	TGTGCCAGCACCGTAGCGGGGGTACCCTACGAGCAGTACTTC
-	-	TRBV29-1	TRBJ1-1	CSVDEGTGNAEAFF	TGCAGCGTTGATGAGGGGACCGGGAACGCTGAAGCTTTCTTT
-	TRBD2	TRBV7-2	TRBJ2-7	CASSSEGLAVYEQYF	TGTGCCAGCAGCTCAGAGGGACTAGCGGTCTACGAGCAGTACTTC
few	TRBD1	TRBV29-1	TRBJ2-5	CSLSPQGQETQYF	TGCAGCTTAAGCCCACAGGGGCAAGAGACCCAGTACTTC
-	-	TRBV6-5	TRBJ2-1	CASSYSEPRPYNEQFF	TGTGCCAGCAGTTACTCGGAACCTAGGCCCTACAATGAGCAGTTCTTC
-	-	TRBV28	TRBJ2-1	CASSSGADEQFF	TGTGCCAGCAGCTCGGGAGCCGATGAGCAGTTCTTC
-	-	TRBV28	TRBJ2-7	CASTERGYYEQYF	TGTGCCAGCACCGAAAGGGGCTACTACGAGCAGTACTTC
-	-	TRBV28	TRBJ1-4	CASSRNAPREEKLFF	TGTGCCAGCAGTAGAAACGCCCCCAGGGAGGAAAAACTGTTTTTT
-	-	TRBV4-3	TRBJ1-1	CASSQDFTVNTEAFF	TGCGCCAGCAGCCAAGATTTTACGGTAAACACTGAAGCTTTCTTT
-	-	TRBV12-3/TRBV12-4	TRBJ2-7	CASTPGRPIYEQYF	TGTGCCAGCACCCCTGGGCGGCCCATCTACGAGCAGTACTTC
-	-	TRBV20-1	TRBJ2-7	CSAEALPAWGYEQYF	TGCAGTGCTGAAGCCCTTCCTGCCTGGGGCTACGAGCAGTACTTC
-	-	TRBV29-1	TRBJ2-1	CSVEESGYNEQFF	TGCAGCGTTGAAGAATCGGGTTACAATGAGCAGTTCTTC
-	-	TRBV4-2	TRBJ2-7	CASSQGLTVESEQYF	TGTGCCAGCAGCCAGGGGCTGACAGTCGAGTCCGAGCAGTACTTC
few	-	TRBV5-1	TRBJ2-3	CASSWGSAADTQYF	TGCGCCAGCAGCTGGGGGTCGGCAGCGGATACGCAGTATTTT
-	-	TRBV18	TRBJ1-4	CASRRRAANEKLFF	TGTGCCAGCCGACGAAGGGCGGCTAATGAAAAACTGTTTTTT
few	TRBD2	TRBV30	TRBJ2-1	CAWSGGRANGEQFF	TGTGCCTGGAGTGGCGGGAGGGCCAATGGTGAGCAGTTCTTC
-	TRBD1	TRBV28	TRBJ2-5	CATNTGGIETQYF	TGTGCCACCAATACAGGGGGCATCGAGACCCAGTACTTC
-	TRBD2	TRBV10-3	TRBJ2-7	CACGSGLVLRAGSYEQYF	TGTGCCTGTGGCTCCGGACTAGTCCTCCGAGCTGGATCCTACGAGCAGTACTTC